Presented here are 2 T cell receptor beta chains from one specimen sequenced in a study of T cells in women clearing cervical HPV infection. Data came from immunoSEQ multiplex PCR; TCRdb stores just in-frame clones and leaves some out. This sample contains 15,000 to 20,000 clones. Specimen: blood buffy coat. All receptors derive from a woman between 18 and 70 years old with a cervical HPV16 infection that either progressed to CIN3+ or cleared (not recorded which).

In the case of this clone: From the germline J gene comes the end of the CDR3, since the read stops 3 residues before it. The chain uses TRBV30 and TRBJ2-7; TRBD2 matches at 8 bases. The CDR3 has 13 residues. V lost 5 bases to trimming and J lost 4 bases; unmatched junction nucleotides: 7. Germline assignment: CDR1 GTSNPN and CDR2 SVGIG (reference sequence). The CDR3 loop is CAWCRGGGYEQYF. CDR3 DNA, as far as it was read: TGTGCCTGGTGTCGGGGGGGTGGGTACGAG.

Points on this clone: The CDR3 is cut off 3 residues early in the read; its end comes from the germline J gene. V usage is TRBV20-1 and J usage is TRBJ2-3; possible D gene TRBD2, 6 bases. The V end was cut by 5 bases, the J end by 3 bases, with 9 bases between. In germline, CDR1 is DFQATT, CDR2 SNEGSKA (reference sequence). The CDR3 has 12 residues. The CDR3 sequence is CSAPGGTDTQYF. The DNA read from the CDR3 is TGCAGTGCTCCCGGAGGGACAGATACG.